These 24 T cell receptor beta chains share one sample of origin, sequenced in a study of blood T cell repertoires in COVID-19. TCRdb's table, derived via immunoSEQ multiplex PCR, lists solely in-frame clones and lacks some. The sample has about 300,000 clones; 85% are singletons. Sequenced: peripheral blood. Receptors were obtained from a human donor in a cohort sampled during active COVID-19.

V usage is TRBV29-1 and J usage is TRBJ2-3; D perhaps matches TRBD2 (5 bases). The germline V and J ends were trimmed by 7 bases and 0 bases, with 8 bases remaining between them. The germline V gene has CDR1 SQVTM and CDR2 ANQGSEA. CDR3 length: 12 amino acids. The CDR3 reads CSAGSSTDTQYF. DNA for the CDR3: TGCAGCGCTGGGAGTAGCACAGATACGCAGTATTTT.

This chain uses TRBV7-8 with TRBJ2-1; D not resolved. The CDR3 covers 13 residues. V was cut by 1 base and J by 7 bases, with 8 bases left in between. Per the germline V gene, CDR1 is SGHVS and CDR2 is FQNEAQ. The CDR3 spells CASSLDRLNEQFF. The CDR3 DNA is TGTGCCAGCAGCTTAGACCGACTGAATGAGCAGTTCTTC.

This chain links TRBV5-1 with TRBJ2-5, with 8 nucleotides matching TRBD2. The CDR3 covers 16 residues. Germline V lookup: CDR1 SGHRS, CDR2 YFSETQ. Trimming at V came to 4 bases and at J to 1 base, leaving 9 bases not matched to a gene. Written as DNA, the CDR3 is TGCGCCAGCAGCCCGGTTGGAACTAGCGGCCAAGAGACCCAGTACTTC. It specifies CASSPVGTSGQETQYF.

The rearrangement uses TRBV28 and TRBJ1-5, with a possible D match to TRBD1 (5 bases). The V gene's germline CDR1 is MDHEN and CDR2 SYDVKM. V was pared by 3 bases and J by 5 bases, with 14 bases between. This CDR3 region has 15 residues. CDR3 loop: CASSFPAGDYQPQHF. CDR3 nucleotide sequence: TGTGCCAGCAGTTTCCCTGCGGGGGATTATCAGCCCCAGCATTTT.

The rearrangement links TRBV7-9 to TRBJ1-6, with a possible D match to TRBD1 (6 bases). CDR1 SEHNR and CDR2 FQNEAQ come from the germline V gene (reference sequence). Trimming removed 4 bases from V and 7 bases from J, with 17 bases in between. The CDR3 is made up of 16 amino acids. The CDR3 is CASSSSGGQTNSPLHF. CDR3 bases: TGTGCCAGCAGCTCCAGCGGTGGACAGACGAATTCACCCCTCCACTTT.

This chain joins TRBV11-2 and TRBJ1-2, with D unresolved. V was pared by 2 bases and J by 7 bases, with 11 bases between. There are 13 residues in the CDR3. Germline V gives CDR1 SGHAT, CDR2 FQNNGV. The CDR3 DNA reads TGTGCCAGCAGCTTAAGTTCGAGGAGTGGCTACACCTTC. This translates into CASSLSSRSGYTF.

The chain employs TRBV5-6 and TRBJ2-2; D is possibly TRBD1 (6 bases). This CDR3 contains 15 residues. Germline CDR1 SGHDT, CDR2 YYEEEE. V was pared by 3 bases and J by 4 bases, with 13 bases between. The CDR3 reads CASSSWTAFTGELFF. The CDR3 DNA reads TGTGCCAGCAGCTCTTGGACAGCCTTCACCGGGGAGCTGTTTTTT.

This CDR3 is CATSRDEREYVNEQFF. In DNA, the CDR3 is TGTGCCACCAGCAGAGATGAGAGGGAGTACGTCAATGAGCAGTTCTTC. The chain joins TRBV15 to TRBJ2-1, with TRBD2 as a possible D gene (5 bases). CDR3 size: 16 residues. CDR1 is LNHNV and CDR2 is YYDKDF in the germline V gene (reference sequence). V was pared by 0 bases and J by 6 bases, with 15 bases between.

The chain is built from TRBV28 and TRBJ1-6; the D is unclear. V was trimmed by 1 base and J by 8 bases, leaving 6 bases between them. CDR3 length: 13 amino acids. CDR1 and CDR2 from the germline V gene are MDHEN and SYDVKM. The CDR3 spells CASSLLADSPLHF. CDR3 DNA sequence: TGTGCCAGCAGTTTATTGGCGGATTCACCCCTCCACTTT.

CDR3: CASSPKEGANEQFF. The CDR3 coding sequence is TGTGCCAGCAGCCCAAAGGAGGGGGCCAATGAGCAGTTCTTC. This chain joins TRBV7-9 and TRBJ2-1; maybe TRBD1 (7 bases). The V gene's germline CDR1 is SEHNR and CDR2 FQNEAQ (reference sequence). Trimming pared 5 bases from V and 6 bases from J, leaving 14 bases between. This CDR3 has 14 amino acids.

The chain links TRBV30 to TRBJ1-1; D not certain. V lost 0 bases, J lost 5 bases, and 7 bases lay in between. This CDR3 has 12 amino acids. Germline V CDR1 and CDR2: GTSNPN, SVGIG (reference sequence). The CDR3, as DNA: TGTGCCTGGAGTGTTGAGGTGACTGAAGCTTTCTTT. It is translated as CAWSVEVTEAFF. The complete variable domain, with remaining parts taken from reference TRBV30 and TRBJ1-1, reads SQTIHQWPATLVQPVGSPLSLECTVEGTSNPNLYWYRQAAGRGLQLLFYSVGIGQISSEVPQNLSASRPQDRQFILSSKKLLLSDSGFYLCAWSVEVTEAFFGQGTRLTVV.

The rearrangement links TRBV4-1 to TRBJ2-5, with D possibly being TRBD1 (5 bases). The germline gives CDR1 MGHRA, CDR2 YSYEKL. CDR3 size: 14 residues. Trimming took 1 base from V and 5 from J, leaving 11 bases between them. The CDR3 is CASSQVLGVETQYF. CDR3 bases: TGCGCCAGCAGCCAAGTCCTAGGGGTGGAGACCCAGTACTTC.

This chain uses TRBV6-5 with TRBJ1-4; maybe TRBD1 (5 bases). V lost 6 bases, J lost 7 bases, and 18 bases lay in between. Germline assignment: CDR1 MNHEY and CDR2 SVGAGI. There are 15 residues in the CDR3. The CDR3 DNA sequence: TGTGCCAGCAGCCCCCAGCATGGGGGAGGTGAAAAACTGTTTTTT. Amino acids: CASSPQHGGGEKLFF.

The rearrangement links TRBV21-1 to TRBJ1-5; the table's D call TRBD1 went unverified against the DNA. TRBV21-1 is tagged as a pseudogene. This CDR3 comprises 19 residues. CDR3 DNA sequence: TGTGCCAGCAGCCCTCAAGGGACAGAGTTCCTAAATAGCAATCAGCCCCAGCATTTT. Protein sequence: CASSPQGTEFLNSNQPQHF.

This clone occurred a few times. This sample includes further DNA sequences coding for the same CDR3. The V and J genes are TRBV7-9 and TRBJ1-3; D not resolved. This CDR3 contains 14 residues. Trimming shortened V by 5 bases and J by 0 bases, and 8 bases separated the two germline ends. Germline CDR1 is SEHNR and CDR2 is FQNEAQ (reference sequence). The CDR3, as DNA: TGTGCCAGCAGCCTAAGTATCTCTGGAAACACCATATATTTT. Its protein is CASSLSISGNTIYF.

The chain uses TRBV7-3 and TRBJ2-5; TRBD1 aligns across 11 bases. V gave up 8 bases and J gave up 7 bases; unmatched junction bases: 6. Germline CDR1 SGHTA, CDR2 FQGTGA. The CDR3 has 13 residues. The CDR3 coding sequence is TGTGCCAGCGGCGACGGGACAGGGGGGACCCAGTACTTC. Residues: CASGDGTGGTQYF.

The V gene is TRBV19, the J gene TRBJ2-1; 10 bases line up with TRBD2. Germline assignment: CDR1 LNHDA and CDR2 SQIVND (reference sequence). The CDR3 has 14 residues. The trim removed 7 bases at V and 3 bases at J, leaving 3 bases unmatched. This CDR3 reads CASNPSGSYNEQFF. CDR3 coding DNA: TGTGCCAGTAATCCTAGCGGGAGCTACAATGAGCAGTTCTTC. Looking up the rest from reference TRBV19 and TRBJ2-1 gives the full variable domain: DGGITQSPKYLFRKEGQNVTLSCEQNLNHDAMYWYRQDPGQGLRLIYYSQIVNDFQKGDIAEGYSVSREKKESFPLTVTSAQKNPTAFYLCASNPSGSYNEQFFGPGTRLTVL.

The chain is built from TRBV6-5 and TRBJ1-5; D is possibly TRBD1 (6 bases). The V gene lost 5 bases and the J gene lost 2 bases, with 13 bases spanning the gap. CDR1 MNHEY and CDR2 SVGAGI come from the germline V gene. The CDR3 runs 15 residues. CDR3 in amino acids: CASSNLQGGNQPQHF. CDR3 bases: TGTGCCAGCAGTAACCTACAGGGAGGCAATCAGCCCCAGCATTTT.

The CDR3 DNA is TGTGCCAGCAGTAGCGGGGGAACCCAGGGGCAAGAGACCCAGTACTTC. Translating gives CASSSGGTQGQETQYF. This rearrangement joins TRBV2 to TRBJ2-5; 8 bases are a match to TRBD2. This CDR3 region has 16 residues. After removal of 5 bases from V and 2 bases from J, the junction contained 10 bases not matched to a gene. The V gene's germline CDR1 is SNHLY and CDR2 FYNNEI.

The genes are TRBV6-5 and TRBJ2-2, with 10 bases that match TRBD1. This CDR3 is 16 amino acids long. CDR1 MNHEY and CDR2 SVGAGI come from the germline V gene. With V trimmed by 4 bases and J by 4 bases, 6 bases remained unmatched. The chain's CDR3 is CASSSVGQGSTGELFF. In nucleotides, the CDR3 is TGTGCCAGCAGTTCGGTGGGACAGGGGTCCACCGGGGAGCTGTTTTTT.

This clone appeared once. The rearrangement joins TRBV5-1 to TRBJ2-2, with 7 bases identical to TRBD2. V trimming: 4 bases; J trimming: 5 bases; junction bases outside the gene matches: 5. Germline V gene data show CDR1 as SGHRS and CDR2 as YFSETQ. The CDR3 is made up of 14 amino acids. The CDR3 DNA follows: TGCGCCAGCAGCGGCGGGAGTCGAACCGGGGAGCTGTTTTTT. Translation gives CASSGGSRTGELFF. Complete variable domain (other parts from reference TRBV5-1 and TRBJ2-2): KAGVTQTPRYLIKTRGQQVTLSCSPISGHRSVSWYQQTPGQGLQFLFEYFSETQRNKGNFPGRFSGRQFSNSRSEMNVSTLELGDSALYLCASSGGSRTGELFFGEGSRLTVL.

The chain links TRBV5-1 to TRBJ2-7; D not resolved. The CDR3 runs 14 residues. The germline CDR1 and CDR2 sequences are SGHRS and YFSETQ. Trimming stripped 0 bases from V and 3 bases from J, with 10 bases between. The CDR3 reads CASSLGVTYYEQYF. The DNA of the CDR3 is TGCGCCAGCAGCTTGGGTGTTACTTACTACGAGCAGTACTTC.

J is TRBJ1-3 and V is TRBV27; the D is unclear. Trimming removed 8 bases at V and 0 bases at J, with 11 bases between. Germline V gives CDR1 MNHEY, CDR2 SMNVEV (reference sequence). The CDR3 sequence is 14 residues long. The CDR3 DNA follows: TGTGCCAGCGGCTCAGGTCGCTCTGGAAACACCATATATTTT. Translation gives CASGSGRSGNTIYF.

The genes are TRBV24-1 and TRBJ2-3; D remains unclear. CDR3 length equals 16 residues. Germline CDR1 and CDR2: KGHDR and SFDVKD. V lost 3 bases and J 5 bases, leaving 17 bases between the germline ends. DNA for the CDR3: TGTGCCACCAGTGATAAGACCCCCCCCAGAGGAGATACGCAGTATTTT. It specifies CATSDKTPPRGDTQYF.